These 10 T cell receptor beta chains were sequenced from one sample in a study of shared clonotypes between healthy human individuals. Sequencing used immunoSEQ multiplex PCR; TCRdb keeps in-frame clones, though not all of them. The table includes some 490,000 clones, 81% detected once. Specimen: PBMCs. The receptors derive from a woman between 40 and 55 years old in good health. Some clones in this sample may be carry-over from other donors' samples.

V is TRBV2 and J is TRBJ1-5; 7 bases are shared with TRBD1. V lost 6 bases to trimming and J lost 3 bases; unmatched junction nucleotides: 5. The CDR3 spans 14 residues. CDR1 is SNHLY, CDR2 FYNNEI, per germline. CDR3 sequence (DNA): TGTGCCAGCAGCCGGGACAGCCCCAATCAGCCCCAGCATTTT. Protein sequence: CASSRDSPNQPQHF. Variable domain in full (rest from reference TRBV2 and TRBJ1-5): EPEVTQTPSHQVTQMGQEVILRCVPISNHLYFYWYRQILGQKVEFLVSFYNNEISEKSEIFDDQFSVERPDGSNFTLKIRSTKLEDSAMYFCASSRDSPNQPQHFGDGTRLSIL.

The rearrangement joins TRBV14 to TRBJ1-4, with D unclear. V was clipped by 5 bases and J by 8 bases, with 21 bases between them. CDR1 SGHDN and CDR2 FVKESK come from the germline V gene. The CDR3 has 16 amino acids. The CDR3 nucleotides are TGTGCCAGCAGCTCCGTCTTTGGAGGGATGCAAGAAAAACTGTTTTTT. This encodes CASSSVFGGMQEKLFF.

With regard to this clone: A read error is likely here: a far larger clone is one base away. This chain joins TRBV2 and TRBJ1-1; no clear D. The V gene's germline CDR1 is SNHLY and CDR2 FYNNEI. This CDR3 has 15 residues. V was pared by 4 bases and J by 3 bases, with 15 bases between. CDR3 sequence: CASSAGAPTDTEAFF. Here the CDR3 DNA reads TGTGCCAGCAGTGCTGGCGCGCCGACGGACACTGAAGCTTTCTTT.

The rearrangement uses TRBV13 and TRBJ2-5; 11 nucleotides match TRBD1. The CDR3 has 15 amino acids. The germline V gene encodes CDR1 PRHDT and CDR2 FYEKMQ (reference sequence). The V segment lost 4 bases and the J segment 7 bases; nucleotides outside the gene matches: 8. In DNA, the CDR3 is TGTGCCAGCAGCTCCCGGACAGGGGGCGCGGGGACCCAGTACTTC. Its translation is CASSSRTGGAGTQYF.

The genes are TRBV7-9 and TRBJ2-7; TRBD2 is a possible D gene (6 bases). This CDR3 spans 14 amino acids. CDR1 and CDR2 (germline): SEHNR, FQNEAQ (reference sequence). Deletions cut 2 bases from V and 7 bases from J, with 15 bases between. The CDR3 is CASSLRGEVGEQYF. DNA of the CDR3: TGTGCCAGCAGCTTAAGAGGGGAGGTAGGAGAGCAGTACTTC. The complete variable domain, with remaining parts taken from reference TRBV7-9 and TRBJ2-7, reads DTGVSQNPRHKITKRGQNVTFRCDPISEHNRLYWYRQTLGQGPEFLTYFQNEAQLEKSRLLSDRFSAERPKGSFSTLEIQRTEQGDSAMYLCASSLRGEVGEQYFGPGTRLTVT.

V gene TRBV7-8 combines with J gene TRBJ2-2, with a possible D match to TRBD2 (7 bases). This CDR3 is built from 17 residues. Between the trimmed V and J ends, which lost 5 bases and 3 bases, there was a span of 19 bases. Germline CDR1 and CDR2: SGHVS and FQNEAQ. This CDR3 reads CASSPYRGAQDTGELFF. The CDR3 DNA reads as TGTGCCAGCAGCCCCTACCGGGGGGCGCAGGACACCGGGGAGCTGTTTTTT.

This chain connects TRBV5-5 to TRBJ1-5; no clear D gene. Trimming left V 0 bases short and J 4 bases short, with 11 bases between. The CDR3 loop spans 15 amino acids. From germline, CDR1 is SGHKS and CDR2 YYEKEE (reference sequence). The CDR3 here is CASSLGQTLNQPQHF. The CDR3, as DNA: TGTGCCAGCAGCTTGGGTCAGACGCTGAATCAGCCCCAGCATTTT.

The chain uses TRBV11-2 and TRBJ1-1; D is unclear. The CDR3 has 14 amino acids. Germline V gene data show CDR1 as SGHAT and CDR2 as FQNNGV. Trimming removed 2 bases from V and 3 bases from J, with 10 bases in between. The CDR3 here is CASSLTAGDTEAFF. The CDR3 coding sequence is TGTGCCAGCAGCTTAACGGCGGGTGACACTGAAGCTTTCTTT.

As DNA, the CDR3 is TGTGCCACCAGTCTGCGGGGGCTAGCGGGAGTCGCCTACAATGAGCAGTTCTTC. It encodes CATSLRGLAGVAYNEQFF. The chain recombines TRBV15 with TRBJ2-1, with 10 positions matching TRBD2. This CDR3 region has 18 residues. CDR1 is LNHNV, CDR2 YYDKDF, per germline (reference sequence). The V and J ends lost 6 bases and 2 bases, in that order; junction bases with no gene match: 13.

V usage is TRBV6-5 and J usage is TRBJ2-2; D ambiguous. V was trimmed by 4 bases and J by 5 bases, leaving 8 bases between them. This CDR3 comprises 13 residues. Germline V gene sequence: CDR1 MNHEY, CDR2 SVGAGI. Here the CDR3 DNA reads TGTGCCAGCAGTTTGGCGTTGACCGGGGAGCTGTTTTTT. Translated: CASSLALTGELFF.